The 17 T cell receptor beta chains below all came from one sample that was sequenced in a study of shared clonotypes between healthy human individuals. Positive CCR7 selection of CD45RO-negative cells yielded the naive CD8 cells, and terminally differentiated effector memory CD45RA+ cells were excluded. TCRdb's copy holds only in-frame clones and misses some; the assay was immunoSEQ multiplex PCR. The profile shows hundreds of thousands of clones, approximately 96% of them singletons. The sample consisted of naive CD8+ T cells sorted from blood. These receptors were taken from a woman in her twenties or thirties in good health.

The chain is built from TRBV28 and TRBJ1-1; D is ambiguous. Trimming took 6 bases from V and 3 from J, leaving 20 bases between them. The CDR3 consists of 16 residues. Germline values: CDR1 MDHEN, CDR2 SYDVKM. The CDR3 loop is CASRYPLREGYTEAFF. In DNA form, the CDR3 reads TGTGCCAGCAGATACCCGCTTAGGGAGGGATACACTGAAGCTTTCTTT.

The chain links TRBV4-1 to TRBJ2-7, with D possibly being TRBD1 (6 bases). Germline V CDR1 and CDR2: MGHRA, YSYEKL. CDR3 size: 15 residues. Trimming took 4 bases from V and 0 from J, leaving 13 bases between them. In nucleotides, the CDR3 is TGCGCCAGCAGCCCACAGGGCCTTAGCTCCTACGAGCAGTACTTC. As protein: CASSPQGLSSYEQYF.

This chain links TRBV27 with TRBJ2-2; 9 bases line up with TRBD2. Looked up from germline, CDR1 is MNHEY and CDR2 is SMNVEV (reference sequence). Unmatched junction bases numbered 6, after V lost 0 bases and J lost 1 base. The CDR3 loop spans 18 amino acids. This chain's CDR3 is CASSLSVLAGMNTGELFF. CDR3 DNA: TGTGCCAGCAGTTTATCGGTCCTAGCGGGGATGAACACCGGGGAGCTGTTTTTT.

V usage is TRBV6-4 and J usage is TRBJ1-1, with TRBD1 identical over 7 bases. V was pared by 6 bases and J by 5 bases, with 9 bases of the junction left unmatched. From germline, CDR1 is MRHNA and CDR2 SNTAGT. This CDR3 region has 14 residues. This CDR3 reads CASRRDSLETEAFF. CDR3 bases: TGTGCCAGCAGAAGGGACAGCCTGGAAACTGAAGCTTTCTTT.

This sequence joins TRBV5-1 and TRBJ2-7; D not certain. CDR1 is SGHRS, CDR2 YFSETQ, per germline. V lost 0 bases, J lost 4 bases, and 11 bases lay in between. The CDR3 consists of 14 residues. This CDR3 reads CASSLEPNSYEQYF. In DNA, the CDR3 is TGCGCCAGCAGCTTGGAACCCAACTCGTACGAGCAGTACTTC.

The rearrangement uses TRBV4-1 and TRBJ1-1; D ambiguous. The germline V gene encodes CDR1 MGHRA and CDR2 YSYEKL. Deletions cut 1 base from V and 0 bases from J, with 6 bases between. CDR3 length: 14 residues. The CDR3 sequence is CASSQGWLNTEAFF. The CDR3 region has the DNA TGCGCCAGCAGCCAAGGCTGGTTGAACACTGAAGCTTTCTTT.

This chain joins TRBV7-9 and TRBJ1-1; D unclear. The CDR3 has 16 residues. The V gene lost 2 bases and the J gene lost 3 bases, with 16 bases spanning the gap. Germline V gene lookup returns CDR1 SEHNR and CDR2 FQNEAQ (reference sequence). In DNA form, the CDR3 reads TGTGCCAGCAGCTTATTGTGGGCCCGGAAGGACACTGAAGCTTTCTTT. Protein: CASSLLWARKDTEAFF.

This chain uses TRBV13 with TRBJ2-7; D gene uncertain. Per the germline V gene, CDR1 is PRHDT and CDR2 is FYEKMQ (reference sequence). The V end lost 5 bases, the J end lost 4 bases, and 21 bases lay between the germline ends. The CDR3 is 16 residues long. CDR3 loop: CASSQTTTSVPYEQYF. CDR3 bases: TGTGCCAGCAGCCAAACGACGACTTCCGTCCCTTACGAGCAGTACTTC.

Regarding this clone: The same CDR3 also results from other DNA sequences found in this sample. J is TRBJ1-1 and V is TRBV4-1; tentative D call: TRBD1 (5 bases). Between the trimmed V and J ends, which lost 4 bases and 5 bases, there was a span of 20 bases. The CDR3 has 16 residues. Germline CDR1 MGHRA, CDR2 YSYEKL. DNA of the CDR3: TGCGCCAGCAGCCGCCCTCGTCAGGGCGGGGGAACTGAAGCTTTCTTT. This encodes CASSRPRQGGGTEAFF.

V usage is TRBV7-9 and J usage is TRBJ1-4; no definite D call. CDR1 is SEHNR, CDR2 FQNEAQ, per germline (reference sequence). The CDR3 has 11 residues. V lost 8 bases and J 7 bases, leaving 8 bases between the germline ends. The CDR3 bases are TGTGCCAGCGACGACGGTGAAAAACTGTTTTTT. It translates to CASDDGEKLFF.

V usage is TRBV2 and J usage is TRBJ2-5; 7 bases fit TRBD2. Per the germline V gene, CDR1 is SNHLY and CDR2 is FYNNEI. This CDR3 spans 14 amino acids. The ends lost 2 bases at V and 5 bases at J; junction bases unmatched: 5. For the CDR3, the DNA is TGTGCCAGCAGTGAATGGCGGGAGCGGGAGACCCAGTACTTC. This encodes CASSEWRERETQYF.

The rearrangement links TRBV28 to TRBJ2-1; maybe TRBD1 (6 bases). Trimming shortened V by 10 bases and J by 9 bases, and 37 bases separated the two germline ends. This CDR3 spans 19 amino acids. Germline CDR1 is MDHEN and CDR2 is SYDVKM. CDR3 nucleotides: TGTGCCACCCTCCCCTGGAGAGGGGGTGGTAGCAAAGGCTTGAGTGAGCAGTTCTTC. It yields the protein CATLPWRGGGSKGLSEQFF.

The genes are TRBV7-3 and TRBJ2-1; D perhaps matches TRBD2 (6 bases). V was pared by 5 bases and J by 9 bases, with 17 bases between. CDR1 and CDR2 (germline): SGHTA, FQGTGA. This CDR3 spans 14 amino acids. The CDR3 protein is CASSPSTSFTEQFF. Written as DNA, the CDR3 is TGTGCCAGCAGCCCCTCGACTAGTTTCACTGAGCAGTTCTTC.

The J gene is TRBJ1-5, the V gene TRBV19; TRBD1 is a possible D gene (6 bases). CDR1 and CDR2 from the germline V gene are LNHDA and SQIVND (reference sequence). The V and J ends lost 3 bases and 1 base respectively, with 10 bases between them. The length of the CDR3 is 15 residues. The CDR3: CASSIEGVSNQPQHF. DNA for the CDR3: TGTGCCAGTAGTATTGAGGGGGTGAGCAATCAGCCCCAGCATTTT.

The chain is built from TRBV29-1 and TRBJ1-2; 7 bases fit TRBD1. CDR3 length: 12 amino acids. Germline CDR1 SQVTM, CDR2 ANQGSEA. J gave up 2 bases and V 5 bases, and 2 bases lay outside the gene matches. The CDR3 DNA sequence: TGCAGCGTTCAGGGGGAGAACTATGGCTACACCTTC. This gives the protein CSVQGENYGYTF.

V usage is TRBV11-2 and J usage is TRBJ2-1; TRBD1 matches at 10 bases. With V trimmed by 4 bases and J by 7 bases, 10 bases remained unmatched. CDR1 is SGHAT, CDR2 FQNNGV, per germline. The CDR3 spans 16 residues. DNA for the CDR3: TGTGCCAGCAGCTCAACCCGGGACAGGGGTGAAAATGAGCAGTTCTTC. Its protein product is CASSSTRDRGENEQFF.

This rearrangement joins TRBV6-6 to TRBJ2-5; D gene ambiguous. The V end lost 7 bases, the J end lost 4 bases, and 22 bases lay between the germline ends. Germline V CDR1 and CDR2: MNHNY, SVGAGI (reference sequence). The CDR3 loop spans 16 amino acids. CDR3 sequence reads: CASTQRPRGLRETQYF. CDR3 in DNA: TGTGCCAGCACCCAAAGGCCCCGAGGCCTAAGAGAGACCCAGTACTTC.